A single sample is the source of the 8 T cell receptor beta chains below, sequenced in a study of regulatory T cells in long-lasting Graves disease. The time point was: newly diagnosed GD, antithyroid drugs for less than 3 months. TCR sequences were obtained from RNA taken from PBMCs. Arm-PCR of CDR3 regions with iRepertoire HTBI primers generated TCR beta libraries. Each CDR3 protein gets one entry after TCRdb re-called the multiplex PCR reads with MiXCR. The sample consists of about 440,000 distinct CDR3 sequences, roughly 15% of them appearing once. The sample was also reused in another study, on T cells in Graves' hyperthyroidism and ophthalmopathy.

The specimen comprised peripheral blood mononuclear cells (PBMCs), sampled at new diagnosis, from a patient treated with antithyroid drugs. The receptors were gathered from a young woman with Graves disease.

There are a few counts of this clonotype. This sequence joins TRBV20-1 and TRBJ1-5; 8 positions agree with TRBD1. V lost 3 bases, J lost 9 bases, and 10 bases stayed unmatched. Germline V gene sequence: CDR1 DFQATT, CDR2 SNEGSKA (reference sequence). The CDR3 extends over 14 amino acids. The CDR3 loop is CSASRDRGFRPQHF. CDR3 bases: TGCAGTGCTAGTCGAGACAGGGGTTTCCGGCCCCAGCATTTT.

This clonotype was counted a few times. This chain links TRBV19 with TRBJ1-5; TRBD1 might be the D (6 bases). The CDR3 runs to 17 residues. V was pared by 5 bases and J by 0 bases, with 17 bases between. Germline V gene lookup returns CDR1 LNHDA and CDR2 SQIVND (reference sequence). The CDR3, as DNA: TGTGCCAGTAGTTCCAGGGGTGTGGGGATTAGCAATCAGCCCCAGCATTTT. Protein sequence: CASSSRGVGISNQPQHF.

On this clonotype itself: One end of the junction fails to match germline, which may point to a read error. The genes are TRBV5-5 and TRBJ2-3, with D maybe TRBD2 (5 bases). Germline V lookup: CDR1 SGHKS, CDR2 YYEKEE (reference sequence). The CDR3 covers 15 residues. CDR3 bases: TGCGCCAGCAGCCTGCGAGCGGACTTCACAGATACGCAGTATTTT. Protein product: CASSLRADFTDTQYF.

In this sample, this clonotype turned up many times. The genes are TRBV11-2 and TRBJ1-1; D is unresolved. Trimming removed 6 bases from V and 4 bases from J, with 18 bases in between. Per germline, CDR1 SGHAT and CDR2 FQNNGV. This CDR3 is 15 amino acids long. The CDR3 coding sequence is TGTGCCAGCAGACTTAGCGGAGGTTTGGGCACTGAAGCTTTCTTT. Translating gives CASRLSGGLGTEAFF. Supplemented by reference TRBV11-2 and TRBJ1-1, the full variable domain reads EAGVAQSPRYKIIEKRQSVAFWCNPISGHATLYWYQQILGQGPKLLIQFQNNGVVDDSQLPKDRFSAERLKGVDSTLKIQPAKLEDSAVYLCASRLSGGLGTEAFFGQGTRLTVV.

This clonotype was observed many times. CDR3: CASTKTSGSLYEQYF. The CDR3 bases are TGTGCCAGCACCAAGACTAGCGGGAGTCTCTACGAGCAGTACTTC. The rearrangement joins TRBV28 to TRBJ2-7, with 12 bases matching TRBD2. The CDR3 contains 15 residues. Germline values: CDR1 MDHEN, CDR2 SYDVKM. V trimming: 7 bases; J trimming: 3 bases; junction bases outside the gene matches: 7.

This clonotype was seen ten or more times. The gene calls are TRBV11-2 and TRBJ2-3, with D unclear. The CDR3 has 13 amino acids. V lost 1 base to trimming and J lost 7 bases, with 9 bases between them. CDR1 SGHAT and CDR2 FQNNGV come from the germline V gene. CDR3 region: CASSLGHEYTQYF. For the CDR3, the DNA is TGTGCCAGCAGCTTAGGACACGAGTATACGCAGTATTTT.

In this sample, this clonotype turned up many times. This chain connects TRBV29-1 to TRBJ2-1; the match to TRBD1 covers 9 bases. CDR3 size: 13 residues. Germline V gene sequence: CDR1 SQVTM, CDR2 ANQGSEA. V dropped 6 bases and J dropped 4; count of bases not matched to a gene: 4. The CDR3 nucleotides are TGCAGCGTAAGGGACAGGGTGTACAATGAGCAGTTCTTC. It specifies CSVRDRVYNEQFF.

In the case of this clonotype: Compared with germline, one end of the junction differs, possibly owing to a read error. V is TRBV4-1 and J is TRBJ1-5; D not resolved. Germline V lookup: CDR1 MGHRA, CDR2 YSYEKL. CDR3 size: 14 residues. In DNA form, the CDR3 reads TGCGTCAGCAGCCAAGATAGAGGGAATCAGCCCCAGCATTTT. Translated: CVSSQDRGNQPQHF.